The clone carrying this TCR beta chain showed up many times. Antigen specificity is unknown. This sample was included in a study of T cells after yellow fever vaccination. Whole-study results and caveats: Reappearance after the booster was seen for most primary-vaccination clones, at 96% CD4 and 88% CD8. Abundant clonotypes from the bulk population could get into FACS-sorted repertoires as contaminants.

Each CDR3 protein is one row after TCRdb ran MiXCR on the 5' RACE reads. The sample lists more than 200,000 distinct CDR3 sequences, over 3% seen once, with 15% to 20% in the top ten. V lost 3 bases and J 1 base, leaving 11 bases between the germline ends. The CDR3 is 15 residues long. CDR1 KGHDR and CDR2 SFDVKD come from the germline V gene. This sequence originates from a man between 18 and 29 years old who received the YFV17D yellow fever vaccine. Specimen: PBMCs, collected 15 days after the yellow fever booster vaccination. The rearrangement uses TRBV24-1 and TRBJ1-1; D gene uncertain. The CDR3 DNA sequence: TGTGCCACCAGTGATACCCGGACGGGGAACACTGAAGCTTTCTTT. Encoded protein: CATSDTRTGNTEAFF.